The following is a TCR beta chain sequence with its context. The antigen remains undetermined. The data originate from a study of T cells in Graves' hyperthyroidism and ophthalmopathy. Absent ophthalmopathy progression within 18 months defined stable Graves' hyperthyroidism. An approximately 10 ml volume of fresh peripheral blood provided the PBMCs. General study results and limits: Ophthalmopathy was told apart from stable hyperthyroidism by a 13 V-J model. Most thyroid clonotypes expanded above 0.001 were also detected in blood.

Looked up from germline, CDR1 is LNHNV and CDR2 is YYDKDF (reference sequence). CDR3 length equals 15 residues. V was cut by 1 base and J by 4 bases, with 13 bases left in between. The investigators amplified TCR beta CDR3 regions from RNA transcripts. The TCR CDR3 first-round RT-PCR relied on the HTBI primer set. TCRdb used MiXCR to reprocess the multiplex PCR reads, holding one entry per CDR3 protein. Of under 700,000 distinct CDR3 sequences in the sample, roughly 17% were seen once. The rearrangement joins TRBV15 to TRBJ2-5, with D tentatively TRBD2 (6 bases). Input material: blood. The source is a woman younger than 35 with Graves' hyperthyroidism. The DNA for the CDR3 is TGTGCCACCAGCAGAGTTGGGGGGAACTTAGAGACCCAGTACTTC. Translation gives CATSRVGGNLETQYF. Using reference TRBV15 and TRBJ2-5 for the parts outside the CDR3, the full variable domain is DAMVIQNPRYQVTQFGKPVTLSCSQTLNHNVMYWYQQKSSQAPKLLFHYYDKDFNNEADTPDNFQSRRPNTSFCFLDIRSPGLGDTAMYLCATSRVGGNLETQYFGPGTRLLVL.